This is a list of T cell receptor beta chains from one sample in a study of human T cells and chemical hapten exposure. Each CDR3 protein is one row after TCRdb ran MiXCR on the RACE reads. This sample has more than 90,000 distinct CDR3 sequences; about an eighth occur once, and the top ten carry 2.5% to 3.5%. The specimen was whole blood, collected in connection with sensitization to the hapten diphenylcyclopropenone (DPC). The source of these receptors is a woman between 40 and 55 years old with alopecia areata. Some clones in this sample may be carry-over from other donors' samples. Both conserved end residues are part of each CDR3. The D gene is left open where the match is weak. Size tells how often a clone was seen (once, few, many) or the class of an expanded clone, and some rows leave it out.

cdr3_aa: CASSLGLAGVNEQYF
cdr3_nt: TGTGCCAGCAGTTTAGGCCTAGCGGGAGTAAACGAGCAGTACTTC
d_call: TRBD2
j_call: TRBJ2-7
v_call: TRBV27
clone_size: many

cdr3_aa: CASPGQGPNSPLHF
cdr3_nt: TGTGCCTCACCGGGACAGGGGCCGAATTCACCCCTCCACTTT
d_call: TRBD1
j_call: TRBJ1-6
v_call: TRBV30
clone_size: NA

cdr3_aa: CASSFLREVNTEAFF
cdr3_nt: TGTGCCAGCAGCTTCCTAAGAGAAGTGAACACTGAAGCTTTCTTT
d_call: NA
j_call: TRBJ1-1
v_call: TRBV6-2/TRBV6-3
clone_size: many

cdr3_aa: CASSQELTGRGYTF
cdr3_nt: TGTGCCAGCAGCCAAGAGTTGACTGGCAGGGGCTACACCTTC
d_call: NA
j_call: TRBJ1-2
v_call: TRBV3-1
clone_size: NA

cdr3_aa: CASSPHPGQEGSNQPQHF
cdr3_nt: TGTGCCAGTAGTCCCCACCCGGGACAGGAGGGGAGCAATCAGCCCCAGCATTTT
d_call: TRBD1
j_call: TRBJ1-5
v_call: TRBV19
clone_size: NA

cdr3_aa: CASSLDHTGGNGYTF
cdr3_nt: TGTGCCAGCAGCTTAGATCACACAGGGGGAAATGGCTACACCTTC
d_call: TRBD1
j_call: TRBJ1-2
v_call: TRBV11-2
clone_size: few

cdr3_aa: CASSQVGLGQYF
cdr3_nt: TGTGCCAGCAGCCAAGTGGGGTTGGGGCAGTACTTC
d_call: NA
j_call: TRBJ2-7
v_call: TRBV3-1
clone_size: NA

cdr3_aa: CASIAKNIQYF
cdr3_nt: TGCGCCAGCATAGCCAAAAACATTCAGTACTTC
d_call: NA
j_call: TRBJ2-4
v_call: TRBV23-1
clone_size: many

cdr3_aa: CASSQWTGEAYNEQFF
cdr3_nt: TGTGCCAGCAGCCAATGGACGGGAGAGGCATACAATGAGCAGTTCTTC
d_call: NA
j_call: TRBJ2-1
v_call: TRBV14
clone_size: NA

cdr3_aa: CASSSGTGFNDEQFF
cdr3_nt: TGTGCCAGCAGCTCCGGGACAGGGTTCAATGATGAGCAGTTCTTC
d_call: TRBD1
j_call: TRBJ2-1
v_call: TRBV11-3
clone_size: NA

cdr3_aa: CASSLGYNYRDREAFSYEQYF
cdr3_nt: TGTGCCAGCAGTCTCGGTTACAACTACCGGGACAGGGAGGCCTTCTCCTACGAGCAGTACTTC
d_call: TRBD1
j_call: TRBJ2-7
v_call: TRBV12-3/TRBV12-4
clone_size: NA

cdr3_aa: CALTSGSYEQYF
cdr3_nt: TGTGCCTTGACTAGCGGGAGTTACGAGCAGTACTTC
d_call: TRBD2
j_call: TRBJ2-7
v_call: TRBV30
clone_size: NA

cdr3_aa: CASSAFRDQGPQHF
cdr3_nt: TGTGCCAGCTCAGCCTTCAGGGACCAAGGACCCCAGCATTTT
d_call: NA
j_call: TRBJ1-5
v_call: TRBV18
clone_size: many

cdr3_aa: CAASFPANEKLFF
cdr3_nt: TGTGCCGCCTCCTTTCCGGCTAATGAAAAACTGTTTTTT
d_call: NA
j_call: TRBJ1-4
v_call: TRBV12-3/TRBV12-4
clone_size: few

cdr3_aa: CASSESRGKTQYF
cdr3_nt: TGTGCCAGCAGTGAGAGCAGGGGGAAGACCCAGTACTTC
d_call: TRBD1
j_call: TRBJ2-5
v_call: TRBV2
clone_size: many

cdr3_aa: CSVVKGALEAFF
cdr3_nt: TGCAGCGTTGTCAAGGGGGCCCTTGAAGCTTTCTTT
d_call: TRBD1
j_call: TRBJ1-1
v_call: TRBV29-1
clone_size: many

cdr3_aa: CASSQEARGGYEQYF
cdr3_nt: TGCGCCAGCAGCCAAGAAGCCAGGGGAGGCTACGAGCAGTACTTC
d_call: NA
j_call: TRBJ2-7
v_call: TRBV4-3
clone_size: many

cdr3_aa: CASADPNTEAFF
cdr3_nt: TGTGCCAGCGCGGATCCGAACACTGAAGCTTTCTTT
d_call: NA
j_call: TRBJ1-1
v_call: TRBV6-5
clone_size: few